The 19 T cell receptor beta chains in this list originate from one sample, sequenced in a study of T cell responses to AZD1222 COVID-19 vaccine. The data were produced by immunoSEQ multiplex PCR, yet TCRdb's version contains in-frame clones alone and is incomplete. The data hold approximately 97,000 clones, with 84% observed a single time. The sample in question was peripheral blood, obtained on day 0 of AZD1222 vaccination. These receptors came from an adult in good health.

The V and J genes are TRBV30 and TRBJ1-1; D gene ambiguous. V lost 2 bases and J 4 bases, leaving 14 bases between the germline ends. The CDR3 length is 14 residues. Germline V CDR1 and CDR2: GTSNPN, SVGIG (reference sequence). The CDR3 bases are TGTGCCTGGAGTAGCGGTTCCGGGTTCACTGAAGCTTTCTTT. Translating gives CAWSSGSGFTEAFF.

This chain joins TRBV7-6 and TRBJ1-3; no clear D. The CDR3 totals 13 residues. Germline assignment: CDR1 SGHVS and CDR2 FNYEAQ. Deletions cut 5 bases from V and 5 bases from J, with 10 bases between. CDR3 region: CASSATGRNTIYF. For the CDR3, the DNA is TGTGCCAGCAGCGCAACCGGGCGAAACACCATATATTTT.

In this sample, this clone turned up once. The chain carries TRBV28 and TRBJ2-7, with D hard to call. The V and J ends lost 6 bases and 4 bases respectively, with 19 bases between them. From germline, CDR1 is MDHEN and CDR2 SYDVKM. The CDR3 sequence is 15 residues long. CDR3 amino acids: CASSPSPTRTYEQYF. The CDR3 DNA reads TGTGCCAGCAGCCCCTCCCCCACAAGAACGTACGAGCAGTACTTC.

V is TRBV28 and J is TRBJ2-3; D call uncertain. The CDR3 runs to 17 residues. V lost 5 bases, J lost 0 bases, and 18 bases lay in between. The germline CDR1 and CDR2 sequences are MDHEN and SYDVKM. The CDR3 here is CASSPRTYSPSTDTQYF. In nucleotides, the CDR3 is TGTGCCAGCAGTCCGCGGACCTATTCTCCTAGCACAGATACGCAGTATTTT.

V and J are TRBV18 and TRBJ1-2; a weak D match, TRBD1 (5 bases). This CDR3 region has 13 residues. The V and J ends lost 6 bases and 4 bases respectively, with 12 bases between them. Germline V gives CDR1 KGHSH, CDR2 LQKENI. This chain's CDR3 is CASSPDTGYGYTF. The CDR3, as DNA: TGTGCCAGCTCCCCGGACACCGGCTATGGCTACACCTTC.

This rearrangement joins TRBV19 to TRBJ2-3; tentatively, D is TRBD1 (6 bases). Germline CDR1 and CDR2: LNHDA and SQIVND (reference sequence). V was shortened by 4 bases and J by 0 bases, with 8 bases between the two germline ends. This CDR3 contains 14 residues. The CDR3 sequence is CASSTRGSTDTQYF. The DNA for the CDR3 is TGTGCCAGTAGTACCAGGGGTAGCACAGATACGCAGTATTTT.

The rearrangement links TRBV27 to TRBJ1-1; a possible D gene is TRBD1 (5 bases). The CDR3 consists of 11 residues. The V end lost 6 bases, the J end lost 6 bases, and 8 bases lay between the germline ends. Per germline, CDR1 MNHEY and CDR2 SMNVEV (reference sequence). In DNA form, the CDR3 reads TGTGCCAGCAGATGGGGGGCTGAAGCTTTCTTT. Amino acid sequence: CASRWGAEAFF.

The chain combines TRBV6-1 with TRBJ1-6; 7 nucleotides match TRBD1. Germline V gene lookup returns CDR1 MNHNS and CDR2 SASEGT. The CDR3 has 16 residues. The V and J ends lost 1 base and 7 bases, in that order; junction bases with no gene match: 7. The CDR3 DNA reads as TGTGCCAGCAGTGAAGTAAAAGGGGGCTTGAATTCACCCCTCCACTTT. Amino acids: CASSEVKGGLNSPLHF.

J is TRBJ1-4 and V is TRBV3-1 (or the pseudogene TRBV3-2); TRBD1 matches 7 bases. The trim removed 4 bases at V and 4 bases at J, leaving 3 bases unmatched. CDR1 and CDR2 (germline): LGHDT, YNNKEL (reference sequence). CDR3 length: 14 amino acids. CDR3 loop: CASSLGTDNEKLFF. The DNA for the CDR3 is TGTGCCAGCAGCCTCGGGACAGATAATGAAAAACTGTTTTTT.

V usage is TRBV5-1 and J usage is TRBJ2-3; D is undetermined. The germline V gene encodes CDR1 SGHRS and CDR2 YFSETQ. This CDR3 comprises 14 residues. With 0 bases removed from V and 0 bases from J, the gap between germline ends came to 5 bases. The chain's CDR3 is CASSLVLSTDTQYF. The CDR3 coding sequence is TGCGCCAGCAGCTTGGTGCTAAGCACAGATACGCAGTATTTT. The full variable domain, rest sourced from reference TRBV5-1 and TRBJ2-3, is KAGVTQTPRYLIKTRGQQVTLSCSPISGHRSVSWYQQTPGQGLQFLFEYFSETQRNKGNFPGRFSGRQFSNSRSEMNVSTLELGDSALYLCASSLVLSTDTQYFGPGTRLTVL.

V usage is TRBV28 and J usage is TRBJ2-7, with D possibly TRBD2 on 6 matching bases. Germline CDR1 MDHEN, CDR2 SYDVKM. V gave up 8 bases and J gave up 3 bases, with 14 bases separating them. The length of the CDR3 is 13 residues. The CDR3 loop is CASVGTADYEQYF. CDR3 sequence (DNA): TGTGCCAGCGTCGGGACTGCCGACTACGAGCAGTACTTC.

This chain links TRBV7-7 with TRBJ2-1, with D tentatively TRBD1 (6 bases). Germline V gives CDR1 SSHAT, CDR2 FNYEAQ (reference sequence). Trimming removed 1 base at V and 8 bases at J, with 12 bases between. This CDR3 has 14 amino acids. CDR3 region: CASSLVLQGDEQFF. The CDR3 coding sequence is TGTGCCAGCAGCTTAGTGTTACAGGGTGATGAGCAGTTCTTC.

This clone has more than one count but fewer than ten. The chain combines TRBV2 with TRBJ2-7; D not resolved. The CDR3 is 13 residues long. Deletions cut 4 bases from V and 4 bases from J, with 11 bases between. Germline CDR1 is SNHLY and CDR2 is FYNNEI. The CDR3 DNA reads TGTGCCAGCAGTGCGTGGATACCTTACGAGCAGTACGTC. Translating it yields CASSAWIPYEQYV.

This clone has a handful of counts. V gene TRBV7-9 combines with J gene TRBJ1-2; D is perhaps TRBD1 (5 bases). Germline V CDR1 and CDR2: SEHNR, FQNEAQ (reference sequence). The CDR3 covers 15 residues. V was shortened by 0 bases and J by 4 bases, with 12 bases between the two germline ends. CDR3 bases: TGTGCCAGCAGCTTAGCGGGACCAGGGTCCTATGGCTACACCTTC. It codes for CASSLAGPGSYGYTF.

The chain recombines TRBV27 with TRBJ2-1, with D maybe TRBD2 (5 bases). Germline CDR1 reads MNHEY; CDR2 reads SMNVEV (reference sequence). The CDR3 spans 14 residues. Trimming pared 6 bases from V and 3 bases from J, leaving 12 bases between. The CDR3 bases are TGTGCCAGCAGCGGCCGCGGAGGCTACAATGAGCAGTTCTTC. Translating gives CASSGRGGYNEQFF.

This chain connects TRBV9 to TRBJ2-1; 13 nucleotides line up with TRBD2. Germline values: CDR1 SGDLS, CDR2 YYNGEE. Germline trimming cut 0 bases from V and 6 bases from J; bases unmatched to any gene: 0. This CDR3 spans 15 amino acids. In DNA, the CDR3 is TGTGCCAGCAGCGTAGGGACTAGCGGGAGCAATGAGCAGTTCTTC. The encoded protein is CASSVGTSGSNEQFF.

The chain uses TRBV20-1 and TRBJ1-1, with D possibly matching TRBD1 (5 bases). The V gene's germline CDR1 is DFQATT and CDR2 SNEGSKA (reference sequence). The CDR3 totals 11 residues. V lost 1 base and J lost 11, with 11 bases in between. CDR3 nucleotide sequence: TGCAGTGCTAGAGCCCCGGGGGGGGCTTTCTTT. This translates into CSARAPGGAFF.

CDR3 sequence: CATSEGTSGRSGHEQYF. CDR3 DNA: TGTGCCACCAGTGAGGGGACTAGCGGGAGGTCCGGGCACGAGCAGTACTTC. This rearrangement joins TRBV24-1 to TRBJ2-7, with 15 bases that match TRBD2. V was clipped by 4 bases and J by 5 bases; unmatched bases: 8. This CDR3 has 17 amino acids. Looked up from germline, CDR1 is KGHDR and CDR2 is SFDVKD.

The chain combines TRBV3-1 (or the pseudogene TRBV3-2) with TRBJ2-7, with D possibly TRBD2 on 6 matching bases. The germline V and J ends were trimmed by 1 base and 3 bases, with 13 bases remaining between them. The CDR3 runs 15 residues. Looked up from germline, CDR1 is LGHDT and CDR2 is YNNKEL (reference sequence). The CDR3 DNA follows: TGTGCCAGCAGCCAAGTGGGGGGTGGAGTCTACGAGCAGTACTTC. The encoded protein is CASSQVGGGVYEQYF.